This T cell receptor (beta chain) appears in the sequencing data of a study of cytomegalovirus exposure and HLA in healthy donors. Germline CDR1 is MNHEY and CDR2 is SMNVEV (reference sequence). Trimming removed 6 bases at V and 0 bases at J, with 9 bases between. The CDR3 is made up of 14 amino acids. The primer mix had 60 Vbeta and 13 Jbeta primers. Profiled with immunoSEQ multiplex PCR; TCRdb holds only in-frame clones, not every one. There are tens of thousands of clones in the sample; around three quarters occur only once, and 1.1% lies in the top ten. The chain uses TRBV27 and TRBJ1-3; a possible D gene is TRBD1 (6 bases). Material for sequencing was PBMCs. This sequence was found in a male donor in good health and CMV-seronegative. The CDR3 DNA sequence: TGTGCCAGCAGGGAGACAGGCTCTGGAAACACCATATATTTT. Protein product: CASRETGSGNTIYF.